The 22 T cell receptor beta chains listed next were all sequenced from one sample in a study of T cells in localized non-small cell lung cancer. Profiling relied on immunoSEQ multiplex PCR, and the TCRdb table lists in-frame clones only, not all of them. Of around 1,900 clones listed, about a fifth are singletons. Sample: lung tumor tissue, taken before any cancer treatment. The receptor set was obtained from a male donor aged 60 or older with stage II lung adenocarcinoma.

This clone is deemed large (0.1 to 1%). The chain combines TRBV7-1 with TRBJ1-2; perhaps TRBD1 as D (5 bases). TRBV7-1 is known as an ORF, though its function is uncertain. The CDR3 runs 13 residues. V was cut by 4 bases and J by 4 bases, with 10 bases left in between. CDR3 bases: TGTGCCAGCAGCTTCGGGACGGGCTATGGCTACACCTTC. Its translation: CASSFGTGYGYTF.

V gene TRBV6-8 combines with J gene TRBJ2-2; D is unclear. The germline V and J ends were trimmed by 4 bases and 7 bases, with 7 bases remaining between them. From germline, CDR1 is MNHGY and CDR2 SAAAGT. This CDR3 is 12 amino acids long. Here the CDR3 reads CASSLIGGELFF. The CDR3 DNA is TGTGCCAGCAGTTTAATCGGCGGGGAGCTGTTTTTT.

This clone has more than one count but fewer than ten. The CDR3 protein is CASRGGQGRTDTQYF. As DNA, the CDR3 is TGTGCCAGCAGGGGGGGACAGGGGAGAACAGATACGCAGTATTTT. The J gene is TRBJ2-3, the V gene TRBV6-8; 10 bases agree with TRBD1. The CDR3 is made up of 15 amino acids. CDR1 and CDR2 (germline): MNHGY, SAAAGT. Trimming cost V 6 bases and J 3 bases; bases outside gene matches: 6.

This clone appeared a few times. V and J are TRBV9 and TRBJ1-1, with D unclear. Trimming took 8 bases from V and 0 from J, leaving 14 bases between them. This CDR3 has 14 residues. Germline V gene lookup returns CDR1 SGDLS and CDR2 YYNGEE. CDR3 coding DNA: TGTGCCAGTGGGGAGGAAGCGGTGAACACTGAAGCTTTCTTT. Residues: CASGEEAVNTEAFF.

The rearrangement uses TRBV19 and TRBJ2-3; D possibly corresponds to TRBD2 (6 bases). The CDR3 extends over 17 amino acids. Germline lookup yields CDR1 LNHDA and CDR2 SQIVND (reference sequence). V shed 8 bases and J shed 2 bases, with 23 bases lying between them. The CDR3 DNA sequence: TGTGCCAGTTTCCCGCGGGGAAACTACTTTGTCACAGATACGCAGTATTTT. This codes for CASFPRGNYFVTDTQYF.

CDR3 coding DNA: TGTGCCGGGAACCTCCGGGACTCTCAAGAGACCCAGTACTTC. Translating it yields CAGNLRDSQETQYF. The chain joins TRBV30 to TRBJ2-5; D possibly corresponds to TRBD2 (6 bases). V was shortened by 8 bases and J by 2 bases, with 18 bases between the two germline ends. The CDR3 runs 14 residues. Per the germline V gene, CDR1 is GTSNPN and CDR2 is SVGIG (reference sequence).

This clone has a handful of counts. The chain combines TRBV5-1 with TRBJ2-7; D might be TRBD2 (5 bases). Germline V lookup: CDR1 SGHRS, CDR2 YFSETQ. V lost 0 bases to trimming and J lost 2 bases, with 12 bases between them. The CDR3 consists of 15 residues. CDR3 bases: TGCGCCAGCAGCTTGGAAACCGGGATGACCTACGAGCAGTACTTC. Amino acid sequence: CASSLETGMTYEQYF.

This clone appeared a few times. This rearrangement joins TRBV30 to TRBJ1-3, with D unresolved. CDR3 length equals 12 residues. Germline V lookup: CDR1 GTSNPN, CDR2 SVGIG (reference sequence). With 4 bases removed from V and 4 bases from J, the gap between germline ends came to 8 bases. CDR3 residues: CAWKGMGNTIYF. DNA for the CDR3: TGTGCCTGGAAAGGAATGGGAAACACCATATATTTT.

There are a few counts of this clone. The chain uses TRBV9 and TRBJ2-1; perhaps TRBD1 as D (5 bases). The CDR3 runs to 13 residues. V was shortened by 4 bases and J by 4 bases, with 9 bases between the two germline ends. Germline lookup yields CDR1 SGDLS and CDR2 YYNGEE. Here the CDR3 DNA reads TGTGCCAGCAGCAAAACAGGTTACAATGAGCAGTTCTTC. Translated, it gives CASSKTGYNEQFF. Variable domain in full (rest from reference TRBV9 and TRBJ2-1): DSGVTQTPKHLITATGQRVTLRCSPRSGDLSVYWYQQSLDQGLQFLIQYYNGEERAKGNILERFSAQQFPDLHSELNLSSLELGDSALYFCASSKTGYNEQFFGPGTRLTVL.

The CDR3 bases are TGTGCCAGCCGCCGGGACAGGGGTTCTCCCGAGCAGTACTTC. Its translation: CASRRDRGSPEQYF. The rearrangement links TRBV19 to TRBJ2-7; 10 nucleotides align to TRBD1. The CDR3 has 14 residues. Per the germline V gene, CDR1 is LNHDA and CDR2 is SQIVND (reference sequence). The J segment lost 6 bases and the V segment lost 9 bases, leaving 11 bases of the junction unmatched.

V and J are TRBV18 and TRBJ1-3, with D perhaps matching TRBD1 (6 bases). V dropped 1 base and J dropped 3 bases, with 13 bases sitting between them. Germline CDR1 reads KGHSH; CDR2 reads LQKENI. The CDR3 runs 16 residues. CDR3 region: CASSPLGGPSGNTIYF. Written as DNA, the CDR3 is TGTGCCAGCTCACCACTGGGGGGGCCAAGTGGAAACACCATATATTTT.

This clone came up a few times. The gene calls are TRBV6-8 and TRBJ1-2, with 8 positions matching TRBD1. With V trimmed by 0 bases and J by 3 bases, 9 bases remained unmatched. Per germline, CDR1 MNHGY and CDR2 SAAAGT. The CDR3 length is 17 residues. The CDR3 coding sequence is TGTGCCAGCAGTTACTCGCAAACAGCAGGGGGCGACTATGGCTACACCTTC. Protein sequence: CASSYSQTAGGDYGYTF.

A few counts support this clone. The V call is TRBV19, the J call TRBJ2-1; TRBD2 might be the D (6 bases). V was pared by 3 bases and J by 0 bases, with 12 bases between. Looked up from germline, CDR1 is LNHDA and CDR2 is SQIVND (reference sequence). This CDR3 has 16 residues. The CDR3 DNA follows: TGTGCCAGTAGTATGGGAACCGGGAGCTCCTACAATGAGCAGTTCTTC. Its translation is CASSMGTGSSYNEQFF.

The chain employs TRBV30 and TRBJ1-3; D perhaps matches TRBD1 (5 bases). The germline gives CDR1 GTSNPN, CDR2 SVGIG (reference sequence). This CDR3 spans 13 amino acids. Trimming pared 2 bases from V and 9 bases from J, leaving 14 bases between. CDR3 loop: CAWSRGTAGTIYF. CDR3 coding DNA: TGTGCCTGGAGTCGAGGGACCGCCGGCACCATATATTTT. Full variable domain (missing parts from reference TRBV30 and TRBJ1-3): SQTIHQWPATLVQPVGSPLSLECTVEGTSNPNLYWYRQAAGRGLQLLFYSVGIGQISSEVPQNLSASRPQDRQFILSSKKLLLSDSGFYLCAWSRGTAGTIYFGEGSWLTVV.

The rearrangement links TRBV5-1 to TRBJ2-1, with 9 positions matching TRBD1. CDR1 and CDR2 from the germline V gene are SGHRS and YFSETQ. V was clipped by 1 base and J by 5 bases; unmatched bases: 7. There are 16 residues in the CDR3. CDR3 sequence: CASSLSPQGADNEQFF. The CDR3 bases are TGCGCCAGCAGCTTGTCCCCACAGGGGGCTGACAATGAGCAGTTCTTC.

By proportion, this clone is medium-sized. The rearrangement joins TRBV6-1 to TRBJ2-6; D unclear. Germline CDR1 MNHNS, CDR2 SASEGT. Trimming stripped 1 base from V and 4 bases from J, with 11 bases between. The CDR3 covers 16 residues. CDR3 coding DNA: TGTGCCAGCAGTGAAGTGAACCTCGCCGGGGCCAACGTCCTGACTTTC. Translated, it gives CASSEVNLAGANVLTF.

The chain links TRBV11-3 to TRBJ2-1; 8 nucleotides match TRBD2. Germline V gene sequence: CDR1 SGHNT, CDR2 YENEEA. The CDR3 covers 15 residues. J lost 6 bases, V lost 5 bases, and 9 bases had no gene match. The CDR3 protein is CASSPGGLVANEQFF. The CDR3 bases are TGTGCCAGCAGCCCTGGGGGACTAGTGGCCAATGAGCAGTTCTTC.

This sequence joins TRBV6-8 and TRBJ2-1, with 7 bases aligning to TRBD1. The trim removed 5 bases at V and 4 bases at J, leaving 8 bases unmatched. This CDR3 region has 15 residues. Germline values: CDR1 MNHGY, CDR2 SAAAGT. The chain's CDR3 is CASSAQRTGYNEQFF. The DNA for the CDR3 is TGTGCCAGCAGTGCCCAGCGGACAGGTTACAATGAGCAGTTCTTC.

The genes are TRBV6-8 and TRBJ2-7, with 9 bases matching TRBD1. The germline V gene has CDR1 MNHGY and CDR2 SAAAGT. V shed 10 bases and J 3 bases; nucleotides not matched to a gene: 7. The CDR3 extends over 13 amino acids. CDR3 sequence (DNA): TGTGCCACTACGGGGACAGGGCTCTACGAGCAGTACTTC. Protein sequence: CATTGTGLYEQYF.

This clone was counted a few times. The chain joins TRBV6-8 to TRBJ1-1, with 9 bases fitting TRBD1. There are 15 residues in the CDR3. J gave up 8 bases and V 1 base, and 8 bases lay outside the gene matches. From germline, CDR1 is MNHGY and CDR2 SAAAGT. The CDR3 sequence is CASSYYTSGQGEAFF. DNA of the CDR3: TGTGCCAGCAGTTACTACACCTCGGGACAGGGCGAAGCTTTCTTT.

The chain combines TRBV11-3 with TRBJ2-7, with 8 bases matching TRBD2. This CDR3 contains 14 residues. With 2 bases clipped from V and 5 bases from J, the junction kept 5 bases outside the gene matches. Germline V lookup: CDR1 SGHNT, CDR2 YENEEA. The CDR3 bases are TGTGCCAGCAGCTTACGGGAGGGCCGAAACGAGCAGTACTTC. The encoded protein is CASSLREGRNEQYF. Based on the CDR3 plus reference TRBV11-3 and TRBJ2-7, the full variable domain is EAGVVQSPRYKIIEKKQPVAFWCNPISGHNTLYWYLQNLGQGPELLIRYENEEAVDDSQLPKDRFSAERLKGVDSTLKIQPAELGDSAVYLCASSLREGRNEQYFGPGTRLTVT.

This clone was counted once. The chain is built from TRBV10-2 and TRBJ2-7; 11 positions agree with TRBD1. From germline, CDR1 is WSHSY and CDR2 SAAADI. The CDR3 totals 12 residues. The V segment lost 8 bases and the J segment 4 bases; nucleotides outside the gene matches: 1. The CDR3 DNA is TGCGCCAGCGGGACAGGGGGGTACGAGCAGTACTTC. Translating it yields CASGTGGYEQYF.